Shown below are 5 T cell receptor beta chains from a single sample sequenced in a study of CXCR3-negative and CXCR3-positive naive CD8 T cells. Study-wide results and limits: Comparison of naive cells showed more hydrophobic TRB CDR3s in CXCR3-positive than in CXCR3-negative naive cells.

With UMI labels, 5' RACE was used to prepare the TRB cDNA libraries. TCRdb re-called the 5' RACE reads and shows each CDR3 protein once, DNA omitted. The sample holds some 140,000 distinct CDR3 sequences. Their antigens are not known. Source material: naive CXCR3+ CD8+ T cells from blood. Stated subset: CD45RO-CCR7+CD27+CD95- naive CD8+ T cells expressing CXCR3 (TNR3+). The receptors here all came from a human donor in good health. Some clones in this sample may be carry-over from other donors' samples.

The rearrangement links TRBV29-1 to TRBJ1-2; the D call from TCRdb, TRBD1, cannot be confirmed without DNA. Looked up from germline, CDR1 is SQVTM and CDR2 is ANQGSEA. This CDR3 is 13 amino acids long. CDR3 region: CSVEGTGDYGYTF.

The chain carries TRBV30 and TRBJ1-1. Germline CDR1 is GTSNPN and CDR2 is SVGIG (reference sequence). The CDR3 contains 11 residues. The CDR3 sequence is CAWSTISEAFF.

V gene TRBV29-1 combines with J gene TRBJ2-7; TCRdb returns TRBD1, unconfirmable since there is no DNA. Looked up from germline, CDR1 is SQVTM and CDR2 is ANQGSEA. This CDR3 is built from 13 residues. The CDR3 sequence is CSVESGQGYEQYF.

The chain is built from TRBV7-9 and TRBJ2-1; the TRBD1 assignment by TCRdb is unverifiable without DNA. The CDR3 covers 18 residues. Looked up from germline, CDR1 is SEHNR and CDR2 is FQNEAQ (reference sequence). The CDR3 is CASSPRPGQGAMDNEQFF.

The J gene is TRBJ1-2, the V gene TRBV4-3; the D gene TCRdb calls, TRBD1, cannot be checked with no DNA. This CDR3 is built from 16 residues. Germline loops: CDR1 LGHNA, CDR2 YSLEER. CDR3: CASSQISDRGPYGYTF.